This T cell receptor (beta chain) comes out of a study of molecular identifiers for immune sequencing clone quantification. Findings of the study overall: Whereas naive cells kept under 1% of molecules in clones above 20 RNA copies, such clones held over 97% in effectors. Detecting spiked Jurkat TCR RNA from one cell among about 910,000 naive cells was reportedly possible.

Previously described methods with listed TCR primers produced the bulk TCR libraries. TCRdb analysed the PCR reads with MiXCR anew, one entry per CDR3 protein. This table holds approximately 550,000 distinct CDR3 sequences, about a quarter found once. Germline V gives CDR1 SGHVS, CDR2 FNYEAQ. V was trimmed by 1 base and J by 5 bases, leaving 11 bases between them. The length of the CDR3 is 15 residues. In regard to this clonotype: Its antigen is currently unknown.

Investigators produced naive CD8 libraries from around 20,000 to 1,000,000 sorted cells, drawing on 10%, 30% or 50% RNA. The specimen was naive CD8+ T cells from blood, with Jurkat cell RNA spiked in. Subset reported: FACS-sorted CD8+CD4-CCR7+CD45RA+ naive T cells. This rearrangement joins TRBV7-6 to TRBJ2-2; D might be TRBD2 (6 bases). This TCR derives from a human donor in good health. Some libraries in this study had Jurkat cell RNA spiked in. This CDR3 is CASSLGAEGTGELFF. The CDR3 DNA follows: TGTGCCAGCAGCTTAGGGGCGGAGGGGACCGGGGAGCTGTTTTTT. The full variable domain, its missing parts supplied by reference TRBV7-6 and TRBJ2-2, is GAGVSQSPRYKVTKRGQDVALRCDPISGHVSLYWYRQALGQGPEFLTYFNYEAQQDKSGLPNDRFSAERPEGSISTLTIQRTEQRDSAMYRCASSLGAEGTGELFFGEGSRLTVL.